Shown below are 4 T cell receptor beta chains from a single sample sequenced in a study of glioma-infiltrating T cells after dendritic cell vaccination. Time point here: after dendritic cell vaccination, including at tumor progression/relapse. Using immunoSEQ multiplex PCR, the repertoire was profiled, and TCRdb retains in-frame clones only, with some absent. This table holds 72,000 or so clones, around 86% found once. This sample comprised blood, obtained after dendritic cell vaccination. The receptor source for this set is a human donor with glioblastoma.

The rearrangement joins TRBV7-9 to TRBJ2-3, with D uncertain. Trimming shortened V by 5 bases and J by 0 bases, and 12 bases separated the two germline ends. CDR1 is SEHNR and CDR2 is FQNEAQ in the germline V gene (reference sequence). The CDR3 loop spans 15 amino acids. The chain's CDR3 is CASSPVRISTDTQYF. For the CDR3, the DNA is TGTGCCAGCAGCCCAGTCCGTATTAGCACAGATACGCAGTATTTT.

V gene TRBV18 combines with J gene TRBJ2-5; a possible D gene is TRBD2 (7 bases). Looked up from germline, CDR1 is KGHSH and CDR2 is LQKENI. V was trimmed by 4 bases and J by 5 bases, leaving 14 bases between them. The CDR3 totals 14 residues. As DNA, the CDR3 is TGTGCCAGCTCACACCCGGGGGGCGCGGAGACCCAGTACTTC. Protein sequence: CASSHPGGAETQYF.

This chain uses TRBV5-1 with TRBJ2-7, with D perhaps TRBD1 (5 bases). V shed 0 bases and J shed 1 base, with 8 bases lying between them. The CDR3 length is 14 residues. Germline CDR1 is SGHRS and CDR2 is YFSETQ. CDR3 bases: TGCGCCAGCAGCTTGGGACAGCCATCCTACGAGCAGTACTTC. It yields the protein CASSLGQPSYEQYF.

This chain joins TRBV9 and TRBJ1-1; TRBD1 is a possible D gene (5 bases). This CDR3 is 14 amino acids long. Trimming pared 5 bases from V and 1 base from J, leaving 12 bases between. From germline, CDR1 is SGDLS and CDR2 YYNGEE. The CDR3 here is CASSWGQGNTEAFF. CDR3 nucleotides: TGTGCCAGCAGTTGGGGTCAGGGGAACACTGAAGCTTTCTTT.